The 18 T cell receptor beta chains given below trace back to one sample, sequenced in a study of early T cells in non-severe SARS-CoV-2 infection. TCRdb re-analysed the 5' RACE reads in MiXCR, keeping a single row per CDR3 protein. The sample yields 70,000 to 95,000 distinct CDR3 sequences, approximately 15% seen once. The sample comprised whole blood. The receptors stem from an adult who was a healthcare worker with PCR-confirmed SARS-CoV-2 infection or an uninfected control (not recorded which).

This clonotype was observed many times. This chain's CDR3 is CASSPKTGLGGNEQFF. CDR3 DNA: TGTGCCAGCAGCCCGAAGACGGGACTAGGGGGGAATGAGCAGTTCTTC. The V gene is TRBV7-2, the J gene TRBJ2-1; 8 nucleotides line up with TRBD2. Trimming removed 5 bases from V and 7 bases from J; junction bases left unmatched: 13. CDR3 length equals 16 residues. CDR1 and CDR2 (germline): SGHTA, FQGNSA.

This clonotype showed up just a few times. The CDR3 loop is CASSDRVGVTEAFF. CDR3 coding DNA: TGTGCCAGCAGTGATAGGGTAGGAGTCACTGAAGCTTTCTTT. The chain carries TRBV2 and TRBJ1-1; D gene uncertain. Trimming took off 3 bases at V and 4 bases at J, with 12 bases between the two ends. The CDR3 loop spans 14 amino acids. CDR1 SNHLY and CDR2 FYNNEI come from the germline V gene.

The chain combines TRBV11-2 with TRBJ2-7; D gene uncertain. CDR3 size: 14 residues. V was clipped by 0 bases and J by 4 bases, with 10 bases between them. Germline V lookup: CDR1 SGHAT, CDR2 FQNNGV. DNA of the CDR3: TGTGCCAGCAGCTTAGACCGCGTTGTTTACGAGCAGTACGTC. Its translation: CASSLDRVVYEQYV.

The V gene is TRBV5-8, the J gene TRBJ2-6, with TRBD1 matching over 9 bases. Trimming removed 4 bases from V and 0 bases from J; junction bases left unmatched: 11. From germline, CDR1 is SGHTS and CDR2 YDEGEE. This CDR3 spans 19 amino acids. As DNA, the CDR3 is TGTGCCAGCAGCGGGATCTCCGGGACAGGGTTCTCTGGGGCCAACGTCCTGACTTTC. It yields the protein CASSGISGTGFSGANVLTF.

This sequence joins TRBV9 and TRBJ2-1; weak D call: TRBD1 (5 bases). V was pared by 1 base and J by 4 bases, with 12 bases between. The CDR3 length is 15 residues. Per the germline V gene, CDR1 is SGDLS and CDR2 is YYNGEE. The CDR3 DNA reads TGTGCCAGCAGCGTACTTGGAAGGGGATACAATGAGCAGTTCTTC. This translates into CASSVLGRGYNEQFF.

This clonotype was observed many times. CDR3 protein: CASKREGLGELFF. The CDR3 DNA reads TGTGCCAGTAAGCGCGAGGGGCTCGGGGAGCTGTTTTTT. V and J are TRBV19 and TRBJ2-2; TRBD1 or TRBD2 may be the D gene (5 bases each). Trimming pared 7 bases from V and 7 bases from J, leaving 13 bases between. CDR1 is LNHDA and CDR2 is SQIVND in the germline V gene (reference sequence). This CDR3 region has 13 residues.

The CDR3, as DNA: TGTGCCAGCAGCACGGGACTGGCTCGGTTGGAGACCCAGTACTTC. It codes for CASSTGLARLETQYF. The chain employs TRBV7-2 and TRBJ2-5, with D possibly being TRBD2 (6 bases). The CDR3 sequence is 15 residues long. V shed 5 bases and J shed 5 bases, with 18 bases lying between them. In germline, CDR1 is SGHTA, CDR2 FQGNSA.

The chain couples TRBV7-9 to TRBJ2-5, with a weak D call TRBD2 (6 bases). The CDR3 consists of 14 residues. Germline V gives CDR1 SEHNR, CDR2 FQNEAQ (reference sequence). Between the trimmed V and J ends, which lost 1 base and 1 base, there was a span of 7 bases. Written as DNA, the CDR3 is TGTGCCAGCAGCTTAGGGCGGGGCCAAGAGACCCAGTACTTC. This codes for CASSLGRGQETQYF. The variable domain in full, completed from reference TRBV7-9 and TRBJ2-5, reads DTGVSQNPRHKITKRGQNVTFRCDPISEHNRLYWYRQTLGQGPEFLTYFQNEAQLEKSRLLSDRFSAERPKGSFSTLEIQRTEQGDSAMYLCASSLGRGQETQYFGPGTRLLVL.

The chain links TRBV30 to TRBJ2-4; D remains unclear. Trimming shortened V by 0 bases and J by 0 bases, and 12 bases separated the two germline ends. The CDR3 is 16 amino acids. CDR1 is GTSNPN, CDR2 SVGIG, per germline (reference sequence). CDR3 sequence (DNA): TGTGCCTGGAGTGTCGGCAGGAGATTAGCCAAAAACATTCAGTACTTC. Its protein is CAWSVGRRLAKNIQYF.

The table lists this clonotype with a few counts. This rearrangement joins TRBV19 to TRBJ1-1; TRBD1 might be the D (6 bases). The CDR3 is 14 residues long. The V end lost 5 bases, the J end lost 6 bases, and 16 bases lay between the germline ends. The germline V gene has CDR1 LNHDA and CDR2 SQIVND (reference sequence). The DNA of the CDR3 is TGTGCCAGTAGTGATACAGGGTTCTTATCTGAAGCTTTCTTT. Its translation: CASSDTGFLSEAFF.

This CDR3 is CASSRDRVMEPLHF. CDR3 DNA sequence: TGTGCCAGCAGCCGGGACAGGGTTATGGAACCCCTCCACTTT. The chain uses TRBV6-1 and TRBJ1-6; 9 nucleotides line up with TRBD1. This CDR3 comprises 14 residues. CDR1 MNHNS and CDR2 SASEGT come from the germline V gene. The V segment lost 6 bases and the J segment 12 bases; nucleotides outside the gene matches: 9.

This clonotype was detected only a few times. The gene calls are TRBV28 and TRBJ1-5, with D possibly being TRBD1 (5 bases). Per germline, CDR1 MDHEN and CDR2 SYDVKM. The CDR3 has 14 residues. V was trimmed by 6 bases and J by 3 bases, leaving 12 bases between them. The CDR3 protein is CASSPRVYNQPQHF. The CDR3 DNA reads as TGTGCCAGCAGCCCCAGGGTCTACAATCAGCCCCAGCATTTT.

This clonotype showed up just a few times. The chain combines TRBV7-9 with TRBJ1-1; a possible D gene is TRBD1 (5 bases). The CDR3 length is 17 residues. The V end lost 5 bases, the J end lost 5 bases, and 24 bases lay between the germline ends. Germline V CDR1 and CDR2: SEHNR, FQNEAQ (reference sequence). The DNA for the CDR3 is TGTGCCAGCAGCCCCGACGTGGCGTTCCAGGGCAAGACTGAAGCTTTCTTT. It yields the protein CASSPDVAFQGKTEAFF.

The sample holds a few counts of this clonotype. V is TRBV27 and J is TRBJ2-7; D is perhaps TRBD1 (5 bases). Trimming left V 6 bases short and J 2 bases short, with 17 bases between. This CDR3 is 15 amino acids long. Looked up from germline, CDR1 is MNHEY and CDR2 is SMNVEV (reference sequence). The DNA of the CDR3 is TGTGCCAGCAGAGGGCAGGGAATATTTGCCTACGAGCAGTACGTC. The encoded protein is CASRGQGIFAYEQYV.

This clonotype has just a few counts. This rearrangement joins TRBV7-2 to TRBJ2-5; 10 bases are a match to TRBD2. With 0 bases clipped from V and 3 bases from J, the junction kept 1 base outside the gene matches. Germline assignment: CDR1 SGHTA and CDR2 FQGNSA. This CDR3 has 15 residues. This CDR3 reads CASSLASGGKETQYF. Written as DNA, the CDR3 is TGTGCCAGCAGCTTAGCTAGCGGGGGGAAAGAGACCCAGTACTTC.

The chain links TRBV12-3 or TRBV12-4 to TRBJ2-1, with TRBD2 as a possible D gene (6 bases). The CDR3 spans 14 residues. Trimming took off 3 bases at V and 5 bases at J, with 11 bases between the two ends. The CDR3 loop reads CASSFYGGNNEQFF. The CDR3 DNA reads TGTGCCAGCAGTTTCTATGGGGGGAACAATGAGCAGTTCTTC.

The J gene is TRBJ2-5, the V gene TRBV4-1, with 9 bases matching TRBD1. J lost 7 bases, V lost 1 base, and 13 bases had no gene match. CDR3 length: 17 residues. Per germline, CDR1 MGHRA and CDR2 YSYEKL. DNA for the CDR3: TGCGCCAGCAGCCAAGGGCCGGGACAGGGACCTCTGGGGACCCAGTACTTC. Amino acid sequence: CASSQGPGQGPLGTQYF.

This clonotype was observed a handful of times. V usage is TRBV7-2 and J usage is TRBJ2-1; 7 nucleotides match TRBD2. Trimming took 5 bases from V and 9 from J; bases not matched to a gene: 13. Germline V lookup: CDR1 SGHTA, CDR2 FQGNSA. The CDR3 is made up of 15 amino acids. The CDR3 spells CASSEIGLGVGEQFF. The CDR3 DNA sequence: TGTGCCAGCAGCGAGATCGGACTAGGGGTCGGTGAGCAGTTCTTC.